Presented here are 7 T cell receptor beta chains from one specimen sequenced in a study of a mutant IDH1 vaccine in newly diagnosed glioma. The time point was: week 5, during vaccination. Each vaccine dose was 300 ug of mutant IDH1 20-mer peptide, with topical imiquimod. No antigen has been identified for these receptors. Generated by immunoSEQ multiplex PCR, the TCRdb table keeps only in-frame clones and is missing some. The sample has roughly 40,000 clones, 75% to 90% seen once. Sequencing was performed on PBMCs, taken from a glioma patient whose treatment included an IDH1 peptide vaccine. Source of these receptors: a man in his forties or fifties with glioma.

The chain's CDR3 is CASSPLGYTEAFF. CDR3 sequence (DNA): TGTGCCAGCAGTCCTCTTGGTTACACTGAAGCTTTCTTT. The chain carries TRBV28 and TRBJ1-1; D ambiguous. CDR3 size: 13 residues. V gave up 5 bases and J gave up 3 bases, with 10 bases separating them. The germline CDR1 and CDR2 sequences are MDHEN and SYDVKM.

J is TRBJ1-4 and V is TRBV25-1; 7 bases agree with TRBD1. The CDR3 contains 15 residues. Germline V gene data show CDR1 as MGHDK and CDR2 as SYGVNS. The V segment lost 6 bases and the J segment 5 bases; nucleotides outside the gene matches: 9. CDR3 amino acids: CASSPGQLRNEKLFF. Here the CDR3 DNA reads TGTGCCAGCAGCCCGGGACAGCTCAGAAATGAAAAACTGTTTTTT.

The chain combines TRBV5-1 with TRBJ2-7; tentative D call: TRBD2 (5 bases). Germline V gene lookup returns CDR1 SGHRS and CDR2 YFSETQ. V was cut by 0 bases and J by 3 bases, with 13 bases left in between. This CDR3 has 15 amino acids. This CDR3 reads CASSLVTGSDYEQYF. The CDR3 DNA reads TGCGCCAGCAGCTTGGTTACGGGGTCAGACTACGAGCAGTACTTC.

V usage is TRBV6-1 and J usage is TRBJ2-7; 7 bases fit TRBD2. J gave up 2 bases and V 6 bases, and 4 bases lay outside the gene matches. The germline V gene has CDR1 MNHNS and CDR2 SASEGT. The CDR3 spans 13 residues. The CDR3 spells CASRAGVTYEQYF. The CDR3 DNA is TGTGCCAGCAGGGCGGGAGTTACCTACGAGCAGTACTTC.

The chain has TRBV15 and TRBJ2-5; D may be TRBD1 or TRBD2 (6 bases each). This CDR3 spans 13 amino acids. The V and J ends lost 5 bases and 5 bases respectively, with 12 bases between them. The germline CDR1 and CDR2 sequences are LNHNV and YYDKDF (reference sequence). The CDR3 bases are TGTGCCACCAGCTCAGGGGCGGGGGAGACCCAGTACTTC. It encodes CATSSGAGETQYF.

The chain is built from TRBV6-1 and TRBJ1-1; perhaps TRBD1 as D (6 bases). This CDR3 comprises 15 residues. Trimming removed 4 bases at V and 4 bases at J, with 16 bases between. Germline assignment: CDR1 MNHNS and CDR2 SASEGT. The CDR3 sequence is CASSGGGAGGTEAFF. The CDR3 DNA reads as TGTGCCAGCAGTGGCGGGGGGGCTGGGGGCACTGAAGCTTTCTTT.

The chain employs TRBV27 and TRBJ2-7; D assignment may be TRBD1 or TRBD2 (5 bases each). The V gene lost 4 bases and the J gene lost 4 bases, with 14 bases spanning the gap. Per the germline V gene, CDR1 is MNHEY and CDR2 is SMNVEV (reference sequence). The CDR3 is made up of 14 amino acids. The CDR3 DNA reads TGTGCCAGCAGTTCCGGGACGATTGAATACGAGCAGTACTTC. It codes for CASSSGTIEYEQYF.